This paragraph covers one T cell receptor (beta chain) sequence. This specimen belongs to a study of early T cells in non-severe SARS-CoV-2 infection. The CDR3 is made up of 16 amino acids. Germline lookup yields CDR1 MNHNS and CDR2 SASEGT. The V and J ends lost 5 bases and 5 bases respectively, with 21 bases between them. One entry per CDR3 protein, called by TCRdb with MiXCR from the 5' RACE reads. The profile shows 20,000 to 25,000 distinct CDR3 sequences, under 5.5% of them singletons. Sequencing was performed on whole blood. This TCR derives from an adult who was a healthcare worker with PCR-confirmed SARS-CoV-2 infection or an uninfected control (not recorded which). The rearrangement links TRBV6-1 to TRBJ1-2; TRBD1 might be the D (5 bases). CDR3 bases: TGTGCCAGCAGTTCTGAGTTAGTCGCCAGGGCTTATGGCTACACCTTC. Translated: CASSSELVARAYGYTF.